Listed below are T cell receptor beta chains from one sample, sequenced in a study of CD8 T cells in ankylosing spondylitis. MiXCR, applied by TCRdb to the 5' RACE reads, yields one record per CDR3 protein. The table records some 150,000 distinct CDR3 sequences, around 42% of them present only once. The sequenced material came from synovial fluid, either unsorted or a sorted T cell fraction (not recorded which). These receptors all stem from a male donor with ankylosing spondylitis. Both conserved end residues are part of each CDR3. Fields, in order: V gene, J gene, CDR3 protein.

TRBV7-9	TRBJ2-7	CASSPSTGTGSYEQYF
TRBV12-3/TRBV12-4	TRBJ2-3	CASSLTSVADTQYF
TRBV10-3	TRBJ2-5	CAISEAVYQYF
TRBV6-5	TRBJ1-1	CASSYSNGENTEAFF
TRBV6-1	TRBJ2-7	CASRQGANYEQYF
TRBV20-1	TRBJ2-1	CSAPGLAGAHYNEQFF
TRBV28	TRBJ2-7	CASSSSGLGRYEQYF
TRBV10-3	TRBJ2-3	CAISEPISPSGATTSTDTQYF
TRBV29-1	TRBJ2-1	CSVDRAGEQFF
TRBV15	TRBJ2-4	CATSRDLFAFAKNIQYF
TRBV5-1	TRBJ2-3	CASSLISSGGPDTDTQYF
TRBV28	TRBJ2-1	CASSAGLAGYNEQFF